These T cell receptor beta chains were read from a single sample in a study of blood T cell repertoires in COVID-19. Using immunoSEQ multiplex PCR, the repertoire was profiled, and TCRdb retains in-frame clones only, with some absent. The table shows 200,000 to 250,000 clones, with under 90% occurring only once. Sequenced material: PBMCs or T cells enriched from blood (not recorded which). Every receptor here comes from a man aged 55-75 years who had recovered from COVID-19. CDR3s include the opening cysteine and the closing phenylalanine or tryptophan. D genes are given only for firm matches. Clone size is stated in some rows and not others, as once, few, many or a class when expanded.

v_gene	abundance	d_gene	j_gene	CDR3nt	CDR3aa
TRBV30	-	-	TRBJ2-3	TGTGCCTGGAGTGTCTCCACAGATACGCAGTATTTT	CAWSVSTDTQYF
TRBV19	-	TRBD1	TRBJ1-1	TGTGCCAGTAGTCCGGGACAGGGATGGGCTGAAGCTTTCTTT	CASSPGQGWAEAFF
TRBV5-5	-	TRBD1	TRBJ1-4	TGTGCCAGCCATCCGAAGACAGGGACTAATGAAAAACTGTTTTTT	CASHPKTGTNEKLFF
TRBV24-1	-	-	TRBJ2-2	TGTGCCACCAGTGATTTGGCAGGCGCGAACACCGGGGAGCTGTTTTTT	CATSDLAGANTGELFF
TRBV6-5	-	-	TRBJ2-3	TGTGCCAGCATCCTCACAGATACGCAGTATTTT	CASILTDTQYF
TRBV7-6	-	TRBD1	TRBJ2-7	TGTGCCAGCAGCTTAGCGGGACAGGGTGGCTACGAGCAGTACTTC	CASSLAGQGGYEQYF
TRBV19	many	-	TRBJ2-2	TGTGCCAGTAAAGGAAGGCTAGCGTCGGCCGGGGAGCTGTTTTTT	CASKGRLASAGELFF
TRBV5-1	-	-	TRBJ1-5	TGCGCCAGCAGCTTGGCGGGTGGTAGCAATCAGCCCCAGCATTTT	CASSLAGGSNQPQHF
TRBV5-4	once	-	TRBJ2-3	TGTGCCAGCAGCTTGGCTGAGGGTCCAGATACGCAGTATTTT	CASSLAEGPDTQYF
TRBV27	-	-	TRBJ2-1	TGTGCCAGCAGTTTAAGAGAGTCGAATGAGCAGTTCTTC	CASSLRESNEQFF
TRBV7-9	-	TRBD1	TRBJ1-1	TGTGCCAGCAGTTTTGACAGGGGTGAAGCTTTCTTT	CASSFDRGEAFF
TRBV7-9	few	TRBD1	TRBJ2-7	TGTGCCAGCAGCGCCCCCGGGACAGGTCCCGAGCAGTACTTC	CASSAPGTGPEQYF
TRBV27	-	-	TRBJ1-2	TGTGCCAGCAGTTTATCAGGGTGGGGCGGCTACACCTTC	CASSLSGWGGYTF
TRBV4-2	-	TRBD2	TRBJ2-5	TGTGCCAGCAGCCAAGATCTTAGCGGGGGCCGAGAGACCCAGTACTTC	CASSQDLSGGRETQYF
TRBV5-6	few	-	TRBJ1-1	TGTGCCAGCAGCCGTGAGGGGGGGAGCATGAACACTGAAGCTTTCTTT	CASSREGGSMNTEAFF
TRBV14	-	-	TRBJ2-1	TGTGCCAGCACCGGGACTCCGGTGGGGCAGCAGTTCTTC	CASTGTPVGQQFF
TRBV7-2	-	TRBD2	TRBJ2-7	TGTGCCAGCAGCTTTAGCGGGGGTCCCTACGAGCAGTACTTC	CASSFSGGPYEQYF
TRBV29-1	-	TRBD1	TRBJ2-5	TGCAGCGACCGACAGGGAGAGGAGACCCAGTACTTC	CSDRQGEETQYF
TRBV5-1	-	TRBD1	TRBJ1-2	TGCGCCAGCAGCTTCTCCCCGGGACAGGGTTATGGCTACACCTTC	CASSFSPGQGYGYTF
TRBV7-9	-	TRBD1	TRBJ2-1	TGTGCCAGCAGCTTCCCGGGACAGGGTGACAATGAGCAGTTCTTC	CASSFPGQGDNEQFF
TRBV2	-	TRBD1	TRBJ2-3	TGTGCCAGCAGTGAAGGACAGGGGGCGGGAGATACGCAGTATTTT	CASSEGQGAGDTQYF
TRBV5-1	-	-	TRBJ1-6	TGCGCCAGCAGCTTGAGGTTTGCGGGGGCGGCCTATAATTCACCCCTCCACTTT	CASSLRFAGAAYNSPLHF
TRBV7-8	-	-	TRBJ2-5	TGTGCCAGCAGCCCGGGACTTCAAGAGACCCAGTACTTC	CASSPGLQETQYF
TRBV9	few	-	TRBJ1-3	TGTGCCAGCAGCGTAGAGTCACGGGCAGGGGTTTACACCATATATTTT	CASSVESRAGVYTIYF
TRBV11-2	-	-	TRBJ1-1	TGTGCCAGCAGTTGGGACCGGGGGACTGAAGCTTTCTTT	CASSWDRGTEAFF
TRBV19	-	-	TRBJ1-2	TGTGCCAGTAGTATAGGGCAGGGGAAGGGTGGCTACACCTTC	CASSIGQGKGGYTF
TRBV19	-	-	TRBJ2-2	TGTGCCACCCACCCCAGGCAGAACACCGGGGAGCTGTTTTTT	CATHPRQNTGELFF
TRBV7-9	-	-	TRBJ2-2	TGTGCCAGCAGCCCCCAGACGGGGAGCACCGGGGAGCTGTTTTTT	CASSPQTGSTGELFF
TRBV19	-	-	TRBJ1-5	TGTGCCAGTAGTCCCGATCGGGGGAGGTATAGCAATCAGCCCCAGCATTTT	CASSPDRGRYSNQPQHF
TRBV6-2/TRBV6-3	-	TRBD1	TRBJ2-5	TGTGCCAGCAGTTACCACAGACAGGGAGCAGAGACCCAGTACTTC	CASSYHRQGAETQYF
TRBV19	-	-	TRBJ1-3	TGTGCCAGTAGTATAGGCAGCTCTGGAAACACCATATATTTT	CASSIGSSGNTIYF
TRBV11-3	once	-	TRBJ2-1	TGTGCCAGCAGCCCTAGTTGGTCAAACAATGAGCAGTTCTTC	CASSPSWSNNEQFF
TRBV12-3/TRBV12-4	-	TRBD1	TRBJ2-1	TGTGCCAGCAGCAGACAGGGGTACAATGAGCAGTTCTTC	CASSRQGYNEQFF
TRBV12-5	-	-	TRBJ1-6	TGTGCTAGTGGTTTGGTCCTACAGCGGGGAGTTAATTCACCCCTCCACTTT	CASGLVLQRGVNSPLHF
TRBV19	-	-	TRBJ1-1	TGTGCCAGTAGTGACAGCATGAACACTGAAGCTTTCTTT	CASSDSMNTEAFF
TRBV3-1/TRBV3-2	-	-	TRBJ2-5	TGTGCCAGCAGCCACAGGGGTGGCGAGACCCAGTACTTC	CASSHRGGETQYF
TRBV21-1	-	-	TRBJ1-2	TGTGCCAGCAGCAAAGGACCCCGCCAGACAGGGCCAAACTATGGCTACACCTTC	CASSKGPRQTGPNYGYTF
TRBV2	-	TRBD2	TRBJ2-5	TGTGCCAGCAGGGATGGACTAGCGGGCGGACCTCAAGAGACCCAGTACTTC	CASRDGLAGGPQETQYF
TRBV11-3	-	TRBD2	TRBJ2-5	TGTGCCAGCAGCTCCGGGTTAGCGGGGAGTTATTCGCAAGAGACCCAGTACTTC	CASSSGLAGSYSQETQYF
TRBV6-1	once	-	TRBJ2-2	TGTGCCAGCAGTGAAGGGTTAGCCCCCAACACCGGGGAGCTGTTTTTT	CASSEGLAPNTGELFF